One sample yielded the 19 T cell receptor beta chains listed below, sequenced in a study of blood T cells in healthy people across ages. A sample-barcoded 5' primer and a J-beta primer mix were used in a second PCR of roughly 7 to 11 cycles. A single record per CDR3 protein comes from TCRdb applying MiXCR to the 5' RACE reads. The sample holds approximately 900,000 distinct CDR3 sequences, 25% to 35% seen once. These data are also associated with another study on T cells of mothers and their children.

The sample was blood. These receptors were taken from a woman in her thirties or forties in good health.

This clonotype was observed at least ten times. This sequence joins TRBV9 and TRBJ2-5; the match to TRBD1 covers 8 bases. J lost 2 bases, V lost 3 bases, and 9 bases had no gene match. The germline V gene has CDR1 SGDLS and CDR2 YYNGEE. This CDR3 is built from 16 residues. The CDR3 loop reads CASSAPQGARQETQYF. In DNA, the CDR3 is TGTGCCAGCAGCGCCCCTCAGGGGGCGCGGCAAGAGACCCAGTACTTC.

In DNA, the CDR3 is TGTGCCAGCAGCAACCCCGGGACAGGGAATGGCTACACCTTC. Translating it yields CASSNPGTGNGYTF. This chain joins TRBV5-6 and TRBJ1-2; 9 bases line up with TRBD1. The V gene end was trimmed by 4 bases and the J gene end by 6 bases; junction bases not matched to a gene: 7. The CDR3 has 14 amino acids. Germline V gene lookup returns CDR1 SGHDT and CDR2 YYEEEE.

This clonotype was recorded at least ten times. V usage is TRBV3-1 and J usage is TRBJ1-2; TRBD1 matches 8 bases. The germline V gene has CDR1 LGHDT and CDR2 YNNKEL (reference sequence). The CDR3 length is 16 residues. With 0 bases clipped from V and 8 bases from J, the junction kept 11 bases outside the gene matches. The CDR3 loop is CASSQDSTDRVNGYTF. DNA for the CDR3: TGTGCCAGCAGCCAAGATTCTACGGACAGGGTAAACGGCTACACCTTC.

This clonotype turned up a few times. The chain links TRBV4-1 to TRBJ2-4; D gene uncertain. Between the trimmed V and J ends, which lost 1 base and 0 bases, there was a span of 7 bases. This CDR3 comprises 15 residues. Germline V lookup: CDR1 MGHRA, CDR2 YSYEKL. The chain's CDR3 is CASSQVQVAKNIQYF. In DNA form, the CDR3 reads TGCGCCAGCAGCCAAGTTCAGGTAGCCAAAAACATTCAGTACTTC.

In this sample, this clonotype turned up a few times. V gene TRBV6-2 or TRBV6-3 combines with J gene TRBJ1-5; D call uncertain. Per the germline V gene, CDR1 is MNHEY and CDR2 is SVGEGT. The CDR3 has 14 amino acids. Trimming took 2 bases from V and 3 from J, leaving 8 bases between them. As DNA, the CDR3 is TGTGCCAGCAGTTACGCTTCAACCAATCAGCCCCAGCATTTT. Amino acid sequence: CASSYASTNQPQHF.

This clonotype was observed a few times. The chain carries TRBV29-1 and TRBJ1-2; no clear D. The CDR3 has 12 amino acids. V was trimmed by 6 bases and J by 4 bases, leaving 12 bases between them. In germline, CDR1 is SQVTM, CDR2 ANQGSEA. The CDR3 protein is CSVDGLGYGYTF. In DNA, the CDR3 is TGCAGCGTGGACGGTCTTGGCTATGGCTACACCTTC. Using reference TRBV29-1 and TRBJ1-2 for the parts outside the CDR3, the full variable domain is SAVISQKPSRDICQRGTSLTIQCQVDSQVTMMFWYRQQPGQSLTLIATANQGSEATYESGFVIDKFPISRPNLTFSTLTVSNMSPEDSSIYLCSVDGLGYGYTFGSGTRLTVV.

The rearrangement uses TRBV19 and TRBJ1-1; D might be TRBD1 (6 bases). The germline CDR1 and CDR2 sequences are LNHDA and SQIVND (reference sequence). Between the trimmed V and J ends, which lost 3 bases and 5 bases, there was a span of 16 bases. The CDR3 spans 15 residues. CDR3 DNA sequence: TGTGCCAGTAGTATCCCAACAGGGCTCGGGACTGAAGCTTTCTTT. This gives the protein CASSIPTGLGTEAFF.

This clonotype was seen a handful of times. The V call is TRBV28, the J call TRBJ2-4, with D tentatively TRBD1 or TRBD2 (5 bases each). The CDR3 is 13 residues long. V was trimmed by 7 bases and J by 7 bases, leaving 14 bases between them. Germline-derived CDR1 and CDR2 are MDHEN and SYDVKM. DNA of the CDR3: TGTGCCAGCACTACTGGGGGAGAGAACATTCAGTACTTC. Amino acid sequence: CASTTGGENIQYF.

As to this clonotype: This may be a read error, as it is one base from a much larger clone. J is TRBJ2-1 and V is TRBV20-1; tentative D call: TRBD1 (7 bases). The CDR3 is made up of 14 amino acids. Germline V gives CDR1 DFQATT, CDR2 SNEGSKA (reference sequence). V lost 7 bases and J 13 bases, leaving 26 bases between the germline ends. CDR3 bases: TGCAGTGTCAGGGGGGACGACCTAAAAGAGACCCAGTTCTTC. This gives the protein CSVRGDDLKETQFF.

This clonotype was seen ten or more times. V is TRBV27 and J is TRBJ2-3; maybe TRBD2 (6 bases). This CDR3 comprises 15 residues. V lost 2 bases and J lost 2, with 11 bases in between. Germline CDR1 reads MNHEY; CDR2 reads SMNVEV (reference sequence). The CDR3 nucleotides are TGTGCCAGCAGTTTAATGGGGGGACCCACAGATACGCAGTATTTT. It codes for CASSLMGGPTDTQYF.

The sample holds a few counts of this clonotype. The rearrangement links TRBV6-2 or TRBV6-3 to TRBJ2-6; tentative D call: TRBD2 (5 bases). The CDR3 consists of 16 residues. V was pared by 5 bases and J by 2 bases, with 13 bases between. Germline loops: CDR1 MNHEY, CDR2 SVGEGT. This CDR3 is CASSRLDGAGANVLTF. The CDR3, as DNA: TGTGCCAGCAGTCGATTAGACGGGGCTGGGGCCAACGTCCTGACTTTC.

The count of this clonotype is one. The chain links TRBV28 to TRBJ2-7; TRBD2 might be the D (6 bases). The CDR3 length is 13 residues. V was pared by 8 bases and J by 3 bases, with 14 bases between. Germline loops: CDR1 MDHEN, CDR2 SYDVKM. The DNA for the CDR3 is TGTGCCAGCCGATCGCCGGGGGTCTACGAGCAGTACTTC. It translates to CASRSPGVYEQYF. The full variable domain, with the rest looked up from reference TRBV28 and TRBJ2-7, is DVKVTQSSRYLVKRTGEKVFLECVQDMDHENMFWYRQDPGLGLRLIYFSYDVKMKEKGDIPEGYSVSREKKERFSLILESASTNQTSMYLCASRSPGVYEQYFGPGTRLTVT.

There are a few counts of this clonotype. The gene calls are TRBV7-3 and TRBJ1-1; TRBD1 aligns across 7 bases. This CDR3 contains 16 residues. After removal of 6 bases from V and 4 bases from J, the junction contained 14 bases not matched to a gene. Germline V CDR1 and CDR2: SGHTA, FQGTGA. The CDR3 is CASSLAATGLVTEAFF. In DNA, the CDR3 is TGTGCCAGCAGTCTCGCCGCGACAGGGTTGGTCACTGAAGCTTTCTTT. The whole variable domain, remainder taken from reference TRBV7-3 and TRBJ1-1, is GAGVSQTPSNKVTEKGKYVELRCDPISGHTALYWYRQSLGQGPEFLIYFQGTGAADDSGLPNDRFFAVRPEGSVSTLKIQRTERGDSAVYLCASSLAATGLVTEAFFGQGTRLTVV.

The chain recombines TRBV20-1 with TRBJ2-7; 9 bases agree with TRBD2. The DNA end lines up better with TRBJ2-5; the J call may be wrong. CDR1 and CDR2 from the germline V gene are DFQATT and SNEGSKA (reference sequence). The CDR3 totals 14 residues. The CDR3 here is CSARGTSPEETQYF. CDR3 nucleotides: TGCAGTGCTAGGGGGACTAGCCCGGAGGAGACCCAGTACTTC.

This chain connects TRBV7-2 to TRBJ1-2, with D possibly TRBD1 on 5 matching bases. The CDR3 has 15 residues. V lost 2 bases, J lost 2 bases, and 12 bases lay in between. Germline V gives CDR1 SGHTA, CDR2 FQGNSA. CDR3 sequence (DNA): TGTGCCAGCAGCTTAACAGGAGTCTCGAACTATGGCTACACCTTC. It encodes CASSLTGVSNYGYTF. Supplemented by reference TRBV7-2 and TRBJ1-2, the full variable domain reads GAGVSQSPSNKVTEKGKDVELRCDPISGHTALYWYRQSLGQGLEFLIYFQGNSAPDKSGLPSDRFSAERTGGSVSTLTIQRTQQEDSAVYLCASSLTGVSNYGYTFGSGTRLTVV.

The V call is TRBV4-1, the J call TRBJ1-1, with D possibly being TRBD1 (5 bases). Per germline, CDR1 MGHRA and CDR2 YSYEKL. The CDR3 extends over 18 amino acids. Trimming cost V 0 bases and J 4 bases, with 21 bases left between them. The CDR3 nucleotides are TGCGCCAGCAGCCAAGATTGGGGGGGGTGGATGGAGGCCACTGAAGCTTTCTTT. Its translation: CASSQDWGGWMEATEAFF.

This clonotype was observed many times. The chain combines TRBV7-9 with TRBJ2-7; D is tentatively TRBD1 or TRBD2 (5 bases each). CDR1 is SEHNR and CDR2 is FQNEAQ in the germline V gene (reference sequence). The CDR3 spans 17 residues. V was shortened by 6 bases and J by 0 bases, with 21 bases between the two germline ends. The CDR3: CASSSGTVGNSSYEQYF. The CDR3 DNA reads TGTGCCAGCAGTTCCGGGACGGTTGGAAATAGCTCCTACGAGCAGTACTTC.

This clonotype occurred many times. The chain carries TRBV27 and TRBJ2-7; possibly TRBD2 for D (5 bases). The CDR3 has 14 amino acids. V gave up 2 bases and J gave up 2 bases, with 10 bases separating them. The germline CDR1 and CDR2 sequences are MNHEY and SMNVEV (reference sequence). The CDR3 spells CASSLRRVAYEQYF. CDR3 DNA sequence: TGTGCCAGCAGTTTAAGGCGGGTTGCCTACGAGCAGTACTTC.

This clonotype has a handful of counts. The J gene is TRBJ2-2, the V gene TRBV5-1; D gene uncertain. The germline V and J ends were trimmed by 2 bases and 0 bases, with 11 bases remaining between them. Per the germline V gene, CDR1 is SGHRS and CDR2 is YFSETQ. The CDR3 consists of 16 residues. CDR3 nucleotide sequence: TGCGCCAGCAGCTTCCCCCAGGAAGCGAACACCGGGGAGCTGTTTTTT. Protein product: CASSFPQEANTGELFF. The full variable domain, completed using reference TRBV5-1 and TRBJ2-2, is KAGVTQTPRYLIKTRGQQVTLSCSPISGHRSVSWYQQTPGQGLQFLFEYFSETQRNKGNFPGRFSGRQFSNSRSEMNVSTLELGDSALYLCASSFPQEANTGELFFGEGSRLTVL.